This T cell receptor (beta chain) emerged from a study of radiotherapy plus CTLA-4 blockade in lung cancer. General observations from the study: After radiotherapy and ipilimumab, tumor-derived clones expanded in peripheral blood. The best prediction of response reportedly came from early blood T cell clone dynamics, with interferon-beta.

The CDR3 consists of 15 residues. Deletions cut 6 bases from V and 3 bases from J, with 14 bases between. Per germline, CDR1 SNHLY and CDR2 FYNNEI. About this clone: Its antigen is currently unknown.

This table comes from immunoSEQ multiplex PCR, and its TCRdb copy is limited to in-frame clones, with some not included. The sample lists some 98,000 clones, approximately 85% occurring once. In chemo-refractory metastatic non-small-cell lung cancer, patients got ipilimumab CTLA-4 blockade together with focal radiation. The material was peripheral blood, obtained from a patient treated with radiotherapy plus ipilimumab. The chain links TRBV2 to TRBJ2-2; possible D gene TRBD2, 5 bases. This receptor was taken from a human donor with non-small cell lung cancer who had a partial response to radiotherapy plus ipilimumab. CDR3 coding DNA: TGTGCCAGCAGGGAGGCTAGTGGGCACACCGGGGAGCTGTTTTTT. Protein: CASREASGHTGELFF. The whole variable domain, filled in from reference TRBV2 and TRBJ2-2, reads EPEVTQTPSHQVTQMGQEVILRCVPISNHLYFYWYRQILGQKVEFLVSFYNNEISEKSEIFDDQFSVERPDGSNFTLKIRSTKLEDSAMYFCASREASGHTGELFFGEGSRLTVL.